This TCR beta chain was found in a study of OX40 agonist ivuxolimab in advanced cancers. About the study: Checkpoint inhibitors had been given previously to 35% to 50% of patients.

Turning to this clone: What it binds is not known.

Germline loops: CDR1 ENHRY, CDR2 SYGVKD. The CDR3 runs 13 residues. The V end was cut by 5 bases, the J end by 2 bases, with 9 bases between. Study-wide findings and caveats: Some of the lowest clonal expansion was seen in partial responders at 0.1-3.0 mg/kg.

Repertoires were generated with immunoSEQ multiplex PCR, while TCRdb's copy carries only in-frame clones and drops some. The sample includes roughly 41,000 clones, 86% seen only once; the top ten take roughly 2.4%. The clonotype originates from an adult with an advanced solid tumor such as melanoma, head and neck, liver or kidney cancer. The sample consisted of CD4+ or CD8+ T cells sorted from blood, taken in a trial of the OX40 agonist ivuxolimab. This chain links TRBV10-3 with TRBJ1-2; tentatively, D is TRBD1 (6 bases). CDR3 amino acids: CAISRQANYGYTF. DNA of the CDR3: TGTGCCATCAGTAGACAGGCGAACTATGGCTACACCTTC.